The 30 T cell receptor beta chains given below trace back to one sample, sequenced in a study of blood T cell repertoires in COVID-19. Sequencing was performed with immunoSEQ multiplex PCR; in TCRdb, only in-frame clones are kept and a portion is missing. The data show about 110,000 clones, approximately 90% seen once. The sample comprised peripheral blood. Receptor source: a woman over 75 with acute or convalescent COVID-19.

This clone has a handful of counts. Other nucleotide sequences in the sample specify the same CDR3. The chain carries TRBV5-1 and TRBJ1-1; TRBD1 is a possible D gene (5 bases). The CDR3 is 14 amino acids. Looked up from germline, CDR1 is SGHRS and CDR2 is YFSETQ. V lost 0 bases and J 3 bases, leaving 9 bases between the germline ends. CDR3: CASSLAGGDTEAFF. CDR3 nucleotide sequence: TGCGCCAGCAGCTTGGCCGGAGGGGACACTGAAGCTTTCTTT.

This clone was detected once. The DNA of the CDR3 is TGCAGTGCTAGTTCGCTAGCGGGGGGGCCTTCCCAAGAGACCCAGTACTTC. It is translated as CSASSLAGGPSQETQYF. The chain couples TRBV20-1 to TRBJ2-5; 12 bases agree with TRBD2. V shed 3 bases and J 1 base; nucleotides not matched to a gene: 9. This CDR3 region has 17 residues. Per the germline V gene, CDR1 is DFQATT and CDR2 is SNEGSKA (reference sequence).

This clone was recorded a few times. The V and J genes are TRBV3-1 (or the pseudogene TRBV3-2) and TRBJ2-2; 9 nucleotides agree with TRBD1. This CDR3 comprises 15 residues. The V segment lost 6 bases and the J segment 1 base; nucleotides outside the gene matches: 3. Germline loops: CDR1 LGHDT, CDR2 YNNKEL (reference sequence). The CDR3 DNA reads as TGTGCCAGCAGACCGGGACAGGGGAACACCGGGGAGCTGTTTTTT. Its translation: CASRPGQGNTGELFF.

CDR3 region: CASSSIGGGYGYTF. In DNA, the CDR3 is TGCGCCAGCAGCTCGATAGGGGGCGGCTATGGCTACACCTTC. V gene TRBV5-1 combines with J gene TRBJ1-2, with 7 bases identical to TRBD1. Trimming took 3 bases from V and 4 from J; bases not matched to a gene: 6. Germline V gene data show CDR1 as SGHRS and CDR2 as YFSETQ. The CDR3 extends over 14 amino acids.

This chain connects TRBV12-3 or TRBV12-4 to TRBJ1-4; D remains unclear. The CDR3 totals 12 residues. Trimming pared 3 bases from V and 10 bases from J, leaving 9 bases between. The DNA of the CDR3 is TGTGCCAGCAGTTTTCGAGAGGGAAAACTGTTTTTT. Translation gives CASSFREGKLFF.

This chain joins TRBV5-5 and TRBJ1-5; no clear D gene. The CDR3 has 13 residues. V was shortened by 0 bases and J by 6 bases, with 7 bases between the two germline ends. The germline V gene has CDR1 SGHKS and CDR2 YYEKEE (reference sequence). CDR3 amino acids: CASSLDSPQPQHF. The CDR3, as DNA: TGTGCCAGCAGCTTGGACAGCCCTCAGCCCCAGCATTTT.

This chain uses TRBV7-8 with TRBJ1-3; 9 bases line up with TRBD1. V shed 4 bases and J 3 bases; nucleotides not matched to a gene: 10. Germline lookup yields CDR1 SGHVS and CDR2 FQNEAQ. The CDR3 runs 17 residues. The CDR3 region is CASSYDTRQGGGNTIYF. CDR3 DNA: TGTGCCAGCAGCTACGACACCAGACAGGGGGGTGGAAACACCATATATTTT.

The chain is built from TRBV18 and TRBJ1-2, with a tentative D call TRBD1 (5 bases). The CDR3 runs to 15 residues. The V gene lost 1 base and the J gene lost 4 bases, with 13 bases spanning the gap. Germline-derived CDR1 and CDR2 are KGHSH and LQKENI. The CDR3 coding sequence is TGTGCCAGCTCACCACTTTCAGGGTTTTTCTATGGCTACACCTTC. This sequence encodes CASSPLSGFFYGYTF.

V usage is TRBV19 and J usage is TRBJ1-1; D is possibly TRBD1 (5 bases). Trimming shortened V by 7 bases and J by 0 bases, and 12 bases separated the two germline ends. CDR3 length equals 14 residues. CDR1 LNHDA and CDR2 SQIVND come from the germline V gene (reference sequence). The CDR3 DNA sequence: TGTGCCAGTACCCAGGGTGGTATGAACACTGAAGCTTTCTTT. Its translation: CASTQGGMNTEAFF.

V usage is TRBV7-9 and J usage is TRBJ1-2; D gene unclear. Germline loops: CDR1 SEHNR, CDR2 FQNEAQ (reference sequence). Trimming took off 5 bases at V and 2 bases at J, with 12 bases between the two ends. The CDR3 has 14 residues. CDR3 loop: CASSPTESNYGYTF. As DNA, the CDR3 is TGTGCCAGCAGCCCTACAGAATCCAACTATGGCTACACCTTC.

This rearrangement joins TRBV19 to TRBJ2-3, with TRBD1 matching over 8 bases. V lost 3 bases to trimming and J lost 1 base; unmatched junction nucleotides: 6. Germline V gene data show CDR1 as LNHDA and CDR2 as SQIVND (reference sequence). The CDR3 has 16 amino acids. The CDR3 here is CASSIDRGWGTDTQYF. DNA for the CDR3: TGTGCCAGTAGTATCGACAGGGGTTGGGGCACAGATACGCAGTATTTT.

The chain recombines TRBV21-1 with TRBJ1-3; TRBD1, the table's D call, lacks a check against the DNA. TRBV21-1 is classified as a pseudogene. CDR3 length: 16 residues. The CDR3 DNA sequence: TGTGCCAGCCGGGGACAGCACGTCCTCACGGAGGGCACCATATATTTT. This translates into CASRGQHVLTEGTIYF.

The CDR3 DNA follows: TGTGCCAGCAGCCGGGAGTACACGTACGAGCAGTACTTC. Translation: CASSREYTYEQYF. V gene TRBV7-8 combines with J gene TRBJ2-7; tentative D call: TRBD2 (6 bases). CDR3 size: 13 residues. CDR1 and CDR2 from the germline V gene are SGHVS and FQNEAQ. The V and J ends lost 5 bases and 4 bases respectively, with 12 bases between them.

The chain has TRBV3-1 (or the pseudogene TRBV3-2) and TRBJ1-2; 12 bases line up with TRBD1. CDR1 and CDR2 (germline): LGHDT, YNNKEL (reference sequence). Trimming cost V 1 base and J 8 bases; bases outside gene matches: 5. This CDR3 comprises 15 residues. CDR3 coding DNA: TGTGCCAGCAGCCAAGGCGCCGGGACAGGGGGCGGCTACACCTTC. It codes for CASSQGAGTGGGYTF.

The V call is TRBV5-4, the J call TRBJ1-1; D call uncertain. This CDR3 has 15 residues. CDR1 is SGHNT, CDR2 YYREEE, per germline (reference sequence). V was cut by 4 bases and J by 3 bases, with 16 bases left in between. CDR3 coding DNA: TGTGCCAGCAGCGGAACCGTTGGAGGAGACACTGAAGCTTTCTTT. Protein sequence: CASSGTVGGDTEAFF.

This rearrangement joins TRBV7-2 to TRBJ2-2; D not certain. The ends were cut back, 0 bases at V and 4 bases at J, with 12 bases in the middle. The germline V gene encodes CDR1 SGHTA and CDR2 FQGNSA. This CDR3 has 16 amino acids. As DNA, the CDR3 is TGTGCCAGCAGCTTAGCTATGTCGTGGAGCACCGGGGAGCTGTTTTTT. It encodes CASSLAMSWSTGELFF.

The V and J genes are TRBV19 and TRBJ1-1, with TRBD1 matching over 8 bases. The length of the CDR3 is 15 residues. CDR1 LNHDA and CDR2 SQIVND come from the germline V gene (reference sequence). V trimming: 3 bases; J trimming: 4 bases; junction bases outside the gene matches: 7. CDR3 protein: CASSIYRGLTTEAFF. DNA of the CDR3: TGTGCCAGTAGTATTTACAGGGGGTTAACCACTGAAGCTTTCTTT.

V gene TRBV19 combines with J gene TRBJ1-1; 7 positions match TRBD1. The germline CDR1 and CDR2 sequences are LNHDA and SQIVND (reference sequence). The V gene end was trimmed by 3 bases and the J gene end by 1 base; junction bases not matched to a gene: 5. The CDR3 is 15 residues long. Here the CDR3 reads CASSIPGQTNTEAFF. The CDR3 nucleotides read TGTGCCAGTAGTATTCCGGGACAGACGAACACTGAAGCTTTCTTT.

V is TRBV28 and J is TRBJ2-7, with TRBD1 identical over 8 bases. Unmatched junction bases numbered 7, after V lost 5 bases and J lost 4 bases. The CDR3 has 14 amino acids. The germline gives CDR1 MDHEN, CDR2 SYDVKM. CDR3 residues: CASSNRDRSYEQYF. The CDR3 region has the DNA TGTGCCAGCAGTAACCGGGACAGGTCTTACGAGCAGTACTTC.

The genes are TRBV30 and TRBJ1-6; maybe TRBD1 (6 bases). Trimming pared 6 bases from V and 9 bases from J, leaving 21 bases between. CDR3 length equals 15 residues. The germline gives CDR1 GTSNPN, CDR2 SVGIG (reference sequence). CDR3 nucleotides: TGTGCCTGTTCAGGACAGTATCAAAAATTTTCACCCCTCCACTTT. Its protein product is CACSGQYQKFSPLHF.

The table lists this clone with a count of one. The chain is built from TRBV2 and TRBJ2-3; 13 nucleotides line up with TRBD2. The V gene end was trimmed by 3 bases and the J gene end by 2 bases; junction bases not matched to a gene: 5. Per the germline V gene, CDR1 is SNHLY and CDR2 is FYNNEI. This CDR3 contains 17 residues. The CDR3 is CASSDPTSGGATDTQYF. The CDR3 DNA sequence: TGTGCCAGCAGTGATCCCACTAGCGGGGGGGCCACAGATACGCAGTATTTT. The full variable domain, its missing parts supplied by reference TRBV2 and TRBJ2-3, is EPEVTQTPSHQVTQMGQEVILRCVPISNHLYFYWYRQILGQKVEFLVSFYNNEISEKSEIFDDQFSVERPDGSNFTLKIRSTKLEDSAMYFCASSDPTSGGATDTQYFGPGTRLTVL.

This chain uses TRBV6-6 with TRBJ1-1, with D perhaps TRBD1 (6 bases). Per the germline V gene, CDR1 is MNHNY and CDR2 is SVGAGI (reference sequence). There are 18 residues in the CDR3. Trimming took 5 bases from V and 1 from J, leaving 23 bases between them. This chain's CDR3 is CASSHQGRSLNKNTEAFF. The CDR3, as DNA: TGTGCCAGCAGTCATCAGGGGCGCTCCCTTAATAAGAACACTGAAGCTTTCTTT.

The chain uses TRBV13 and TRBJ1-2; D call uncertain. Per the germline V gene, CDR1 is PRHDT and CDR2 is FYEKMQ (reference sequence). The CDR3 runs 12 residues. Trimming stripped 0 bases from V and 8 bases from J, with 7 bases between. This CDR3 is CASSLGPQGYTF. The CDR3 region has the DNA TGTGCCAGCAGCTTAGGGCCACAGGGCTACACCTTC.

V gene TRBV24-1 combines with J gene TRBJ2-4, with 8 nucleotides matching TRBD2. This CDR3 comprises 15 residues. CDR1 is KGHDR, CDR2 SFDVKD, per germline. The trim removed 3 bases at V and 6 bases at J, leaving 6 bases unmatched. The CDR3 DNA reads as TGTGCCACCAGTGATCCTGCGGGGGGCAGAAACATTCAGTACTTC. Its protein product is CATSDPAGGRNIQYF.

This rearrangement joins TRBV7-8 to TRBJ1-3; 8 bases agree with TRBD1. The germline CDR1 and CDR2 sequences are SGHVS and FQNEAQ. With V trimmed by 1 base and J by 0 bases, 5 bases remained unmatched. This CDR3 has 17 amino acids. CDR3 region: CASSLVQGGFSGNTIYF. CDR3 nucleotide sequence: TGTGCCAGCAGCTTAGTACAGGGGGGATTCTCTGGAAACACCATATATTTT.

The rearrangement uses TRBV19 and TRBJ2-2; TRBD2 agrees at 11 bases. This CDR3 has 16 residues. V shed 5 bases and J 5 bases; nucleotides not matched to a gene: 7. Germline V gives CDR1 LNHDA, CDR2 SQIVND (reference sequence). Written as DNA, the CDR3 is TGTGCCAGTAGTCTTCTAGCGGGGGGTCGAACCGGGGAGCTGTTTTTT. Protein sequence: CASSLLAGGRTGELFF.

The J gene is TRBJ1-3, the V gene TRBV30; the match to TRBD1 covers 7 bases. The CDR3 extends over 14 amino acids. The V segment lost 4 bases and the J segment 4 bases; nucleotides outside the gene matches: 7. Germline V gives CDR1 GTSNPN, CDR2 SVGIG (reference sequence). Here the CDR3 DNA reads TGTGCCTGGACTCCGACAGGGACGGGAAACACCATATATTTT. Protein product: CAWTPTGTGNTIYF.

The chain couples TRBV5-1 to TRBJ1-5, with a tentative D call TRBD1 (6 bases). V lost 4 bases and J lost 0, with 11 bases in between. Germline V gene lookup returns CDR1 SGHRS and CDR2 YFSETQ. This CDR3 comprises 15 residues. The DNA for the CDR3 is TGCGCCAGCAGCCTTACAGGGTATAGCAATCAGCCCCAGCATTTT. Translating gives CASSLTGYSNQPQHF.

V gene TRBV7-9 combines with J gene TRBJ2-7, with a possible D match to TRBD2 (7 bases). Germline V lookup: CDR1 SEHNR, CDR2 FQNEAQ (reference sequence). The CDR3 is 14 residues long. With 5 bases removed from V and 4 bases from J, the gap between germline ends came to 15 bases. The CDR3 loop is CASSPSRGGYEQYF. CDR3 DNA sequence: TGTGCCAGCAGCCCTAGTAGGGGGGGGTACGAGCAGTACTTC.

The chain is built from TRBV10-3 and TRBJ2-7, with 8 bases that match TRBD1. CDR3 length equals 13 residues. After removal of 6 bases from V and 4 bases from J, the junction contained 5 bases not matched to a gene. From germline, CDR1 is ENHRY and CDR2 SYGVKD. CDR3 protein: CAISKTGAYEQYF. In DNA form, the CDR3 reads TGTGCCATCAGCAAGACAGGGGCTTACGAGCAGTACTTC.